These T cell receptor beta chains were read from a single sample in a study of early T cells in non-severe SARS-CoV-2 infection. Via MiXCR, TCRdb re-called the 5' RACE reads, giving one row per CDR3 protein. The data show approximately 64,000 distinct CDR3 sequences, around 20% seen once. Source: whole blood, taken at baseline. The receptors come from an adult who was a healthcare worker with PCR-confirmed SARS-CoV-2 infection or an uninfected control (not recorded which). Each CDR3 is given without its conserved first and last residue.

len	v_gene	j_gene	CDR3aa
13	TRBV16	TRBJ1-1	ASSQNRIMNTEAF
11	TRBV4-1	TRBJ1-3	ASSRGWGNTIY
13	TRBV12-3/TRBV12-4	TRBJ2-3	ASSLRESSTDTQY
12	TRBV3-1	TRBJ1-1	ASSRGQGNTEAF
9	TRBV2	TRBJ1-2	ASTRDREKI
12	TRBV10-1	TRBJ2-7	ASSGRGGTYEQY
13	TRBV15	TRBJ1-5	ATSTYRGGNQPQH
12	TRBV4-1	TRBJ1-1	ASSRNWGEWSAF
13	TRBV3-1	TRBJ1-5	ASSQVTGVNQPQH
11	TRBV29-1	TRBJ2-2	SVQRGNTGELF
11	TRBV20-1	TRBJ2-1	SAGTDSYNEQF
13	TRBV12-3/TRBV12-4	TRBJ2-1	ASSLRQGTYNEQF
14	TRBV2	TRBJ2-5	ASSPGLAGGQETQY
11	TRBV25-1	TRBJ2-7	ASAWDRGDEQY
12	TRBV2	TRBJ1-5	ASSGTEVGQPQH
9	TRBV6-1	TRBJ2-7	ASSGPKEQY
9	TRBV3-1	TRBJ1-1	ASSQRDEAF
13	TRBV14	TRBJ2-2	ASSRIPQNTGELF
10	TRBV7-2	TRBJ1-2	ASSWDSYGYT
13	TRBV11-2	TRBJ2-7	ASSPIGQGADEQY
15	TRBV4-1	TRBJ1-2	ASSQDRGSPSNYGYT
12	TRBV2	TRBJ1-2	ASRGQGPLHGYT
13	TRBV3-1	TRBJ1-1	ASSPHRVQNTEAF
14	TRBV2	TRBJ2-5	ASCNGDRGRVETQY
13	TRBV15	TRBJ1-1	ATSRESGANTEAF
12	TRBV19	TRBJ2-2	ATSDLGRPGELF
14	TRBV4-2	TRBJ1-3	ASSQVPGSSGNTIY
14	TRBV4-1	TRBJ1-1	ASSQVQAGFDTEAF
10	TRBV29-1	TRBJ1-6	SVAEVNSPLH
10	TRBV7-2	TRBJ2-1	ASSPPAGEQF
15	TRBV3-1	TRBJ2-5	ASSQVGSLAGQETQY
11	TRBV20-1	TRBJ2-7	SARVPGRYEQY
13	TRBV20-1	TRBJ2-1	SATPPAGGYNEQF
15	TRBV5-1	TRBJ2-6	ASSPSGTISGANVLT
13	TRBV7-2	TRBJ2-1	ASSLFRTSYAEQF
15	TRBV6-5	TRBJ2-6	ASSYGSLGSGANVLT
14	TRBV12-3/TRBV12-4	TRBJ1-1	ASIPGQGIGGTEAF
11	TRBV5-1	TRBJ1-1	ASSLYSNTEAF
10	TRBV10-3	TRBJ2-7	AISETPYEQY
15	TRBV5-6	TRBJ2-2	ASTQYGQGAGTGELF
16	TRBV7-9	TRBJ2-6	ASSPMGTGSTGANVLT
13	TRBV7-9	TRBJ2-7	ASSSSRGLENEQY
11	TRBV20-1	TRBJ2-5	SASSGGTETQY
12	TRBV27	TRBJ2-7	ASGGRSGSYEQY
12	TRBV3-1	TRBJ1-1	ASSQDETAVEAF
13	TRBV3-1	TRBJ1-2	ASSPSSTGKYGYT
13	TRBV19	TRBJ1-5	ASSKNSYSNQPQH
13	TRBV10-3	TRBJ2-2	AISESTPQTGELF
15	TRBV4-1	TRBJ2-1	ASSQDSGLAGYNEQF
13	TRBV2	TRBJ2-5	ASSSAGTVQETQY
11	TRBV2	TRBJ1-6	ASRLEHNSPLH
10	TRBV29-1	TRBJ2-5	SARDRGETQY
12	TRBV2	TRBJ2-3	ASTPRETYDTQY
13	TRBV7-9	TRBJ2-3	ASSLVLSSTDTQY
16	TRBV29-1	TRBJ1-3	SVLISKQGLTSGNTIY
13	TRBV13	TRBJ1-6	ASSLAMDRDSPLH
12	TRBV19	TRBJ1-5	ASTTSRGGQPQH